This TCR beta chain comes out of a study of blood T cell repertoires in COVID-19. Here immunoSEQ multiplex PCR was the method, and the copy in TCRdb shows in-frame clones only, minus some. The sample records roughly 220,000 clones, around four fifths being singletons. Participant age was roughly 18 to 95 years, and participants resided in 20 to 30 US areas. Each participant's cohort was designated according to participant-reported clinical history. Recovered status in Cohort 3 required two negative PCRs, clearance, or symptom resolution. V lost 2 bases and J 0 bases, leaving 9 bases between the germline ends. This CDR3 is 14 amino acids long. CDR1 is SGHDT, CDR2 YYEEEE, per germline.

The receptor was derived from a man aged 40-50 years who had recovered from COVID-19. What was sequenced was PBMCs or T cells enriched from blood (not recorded which). V usage is TRBV5-6 and J usage is TRBJ2-7, with D hard to call. The CDR3 protein is CASSFEADSYEQYF. The CDR3 bases are TGTGCCAGCAGCTTTGAGGCAGACTCCTACGAGCAGTACTTC.